Following are 5 T cell receptor beta chains from one sample sequenced in a study of blood T cells in healthy people across ages. Through a sample-barcoded 5' primer and a J-beta primer mix, a second PCR was run for roughly 6 to 12 cycles. TCRdb ran MiXCR on the 5' RACE reads and lists one entry per CDR3 protein. Here the sample spans fewer than 600,000 distinct CDR3 sequences, about 28% being singletons. A further study also used this sample, focusing on T cells of mothers and their children.

Input material: blood. Source of these receptors: a boy aged 2 to 10 in good health.

The V call is TRBV3-1, the J call TRBJ2-5; D ambiguous. With the DNA end fitting TRBJ2-7 better, the J assignment may be wrong. Germline V gives CDR1 LGHDT, CDR2 YNNKEL (reference sequence). This CDR3 is 15 amino acids long. The CDR3 sequence is CASSQFGWVSYEQYF. The CDR3 coding sequence is TGTGCCAGCAGCCAGTTCGGTTGGGTCTCCTACGAGCAGTACTTC.

V usage is TRBV11-3 and J usage is TRBJ2-3, with 10 nucleotides matching TRBD2. V lost 5 bases, J lost 2 bases, and 7 bases stayed unmatched. CDR3 length: 16 residues. CDR1 and CDR2 (germline): SGHNT, YENEEA. DNA for the CDR3: TGTGCCAGCAGCCCCGGGACTAGCGAGGTCACAGATACGCAGTATTTT. Translated: CASSPGTSEVTDTQYF.

This clonotype appeared many times. This sequence joins TRBV5-1 and TRBJ2-2; TRBD1 matches at 11 bases. CDR3 length: 15 amino acids. Germline V CDR1 and CDR2: SGHRS, YFSETQ. With V trimmed by 5 bases and J by 4 bases, 4 bases remained unmatched. This CDR3 reads CASRPGTGGTGELFF. DNA for the CDR3: TGCGCCAGCAGGCCCGGGACAGGGGGCACCGGGGAGCTGTTTTTT.

The chain has TRBV29-1 and TRBJ1-2; no reliable D call. CDR1 and CDR2 (germline): SQVTM, ANQGSEA. Deletions cut 4 bases from V and 8 bases from J, with 11 bases between. This CDR3 spans 11 amino acids. The CDR3 loop is CSVAESWGYTF. Here the CDR3 DNA reads TGCAGCGTTGCGGAGTCTTGGGGCTACACCTTC.

The chain is built from TRBV9 and TRBJ2-6, with 8 positions matching TRBD1. The germline CDR1 and CDR2 sequences are SGDLS and YYNGEE. J gave up 4 bases and V 3 bases, and 3 bases lay outside the gene matches. This CDR3 comprises 15 residues. DNA of the CDR3: TGTGCCAGCAGCGGGACAGGGACCGGGGCCAACGTCCTGACTTTC. It encodes CASSGTGTGANVLTF.